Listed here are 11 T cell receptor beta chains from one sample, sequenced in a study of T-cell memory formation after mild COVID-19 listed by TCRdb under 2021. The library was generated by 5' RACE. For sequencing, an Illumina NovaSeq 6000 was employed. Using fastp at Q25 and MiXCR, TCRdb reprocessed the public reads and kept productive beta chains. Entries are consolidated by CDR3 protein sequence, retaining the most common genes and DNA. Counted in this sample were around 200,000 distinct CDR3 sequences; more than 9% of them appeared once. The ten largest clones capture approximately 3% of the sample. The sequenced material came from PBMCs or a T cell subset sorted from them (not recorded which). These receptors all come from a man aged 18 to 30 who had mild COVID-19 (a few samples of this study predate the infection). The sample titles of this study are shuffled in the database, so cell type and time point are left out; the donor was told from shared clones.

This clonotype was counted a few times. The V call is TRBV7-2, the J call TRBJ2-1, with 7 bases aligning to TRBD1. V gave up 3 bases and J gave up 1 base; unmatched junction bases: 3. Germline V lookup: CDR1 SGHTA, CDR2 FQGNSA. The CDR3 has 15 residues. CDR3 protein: CASSFDRASYNEQFF. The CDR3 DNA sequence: TGTGCCAGCAGCTTCGACAGGGCATCCTACAATGAGCAGTTCTTC.

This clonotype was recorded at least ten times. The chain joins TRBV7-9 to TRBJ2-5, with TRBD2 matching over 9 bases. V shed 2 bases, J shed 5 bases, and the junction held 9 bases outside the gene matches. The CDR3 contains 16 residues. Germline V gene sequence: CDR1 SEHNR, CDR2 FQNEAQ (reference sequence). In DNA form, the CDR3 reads TGTGCCAGCAGCTTAATGCCTAGCGGGGAGCTGGAGACCCAGTACTTC. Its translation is CASSLMPSGELETQYF.

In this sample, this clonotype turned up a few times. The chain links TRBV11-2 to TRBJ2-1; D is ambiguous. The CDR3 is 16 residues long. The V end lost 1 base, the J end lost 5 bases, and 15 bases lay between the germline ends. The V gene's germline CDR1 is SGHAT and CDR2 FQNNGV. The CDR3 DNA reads TGTGCCAGCAGCTTAGCGTTTGCGGCTAAAGACAATGAGCAGTTCTTC. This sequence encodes CASSLAFAAKDNEQFF.

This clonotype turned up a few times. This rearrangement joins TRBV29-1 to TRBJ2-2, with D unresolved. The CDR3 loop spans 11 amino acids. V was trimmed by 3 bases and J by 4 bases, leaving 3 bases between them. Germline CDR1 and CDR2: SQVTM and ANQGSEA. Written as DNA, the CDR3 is TGCAGCGTTGATCGCACCGGGGAGCTGTTTTTT. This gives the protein CSVDRTGELFF.

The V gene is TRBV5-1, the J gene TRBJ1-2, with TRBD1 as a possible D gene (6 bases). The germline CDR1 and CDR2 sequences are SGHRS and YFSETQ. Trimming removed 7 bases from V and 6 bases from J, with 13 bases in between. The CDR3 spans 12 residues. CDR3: CASQGTDHGYTF. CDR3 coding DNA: TGCGCCAGCCAGGGGACCGACCATGGCTACACCTTC.

For the CDR3, the DNA is TGTGCCAGCAGCTTACGAGTCTACGAGCAGTACTTC. Its translation is CASSLRVYEQYF. The chain uses TRBV5-6 and TRBJ2-7; D gene uncertain. The CDR3 sequence is 12 residues long. V lost 2 bases to trimming and J lost 3 bases, with 6 bases between them. From germline, CDR1 is SGHDT and CDR2 YYEEEE.

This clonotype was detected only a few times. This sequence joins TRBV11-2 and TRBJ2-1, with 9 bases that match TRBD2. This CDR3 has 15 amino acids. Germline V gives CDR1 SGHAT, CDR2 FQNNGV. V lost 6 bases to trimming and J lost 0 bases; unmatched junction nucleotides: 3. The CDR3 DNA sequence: TGTGCCAGCAGGAGACTAGCGGACTCCTACAATGAGCAGTTCTTC. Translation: CASRRLADSYNEQFF.

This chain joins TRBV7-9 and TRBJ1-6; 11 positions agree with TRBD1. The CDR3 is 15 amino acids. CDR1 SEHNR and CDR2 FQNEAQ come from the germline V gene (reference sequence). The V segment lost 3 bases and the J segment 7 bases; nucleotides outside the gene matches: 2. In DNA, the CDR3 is TGTGCCAGCAGCTTCGGACAGGGGGCCAATTCACCCCTCCACTTT. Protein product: CASSFGQGANSPLHF.

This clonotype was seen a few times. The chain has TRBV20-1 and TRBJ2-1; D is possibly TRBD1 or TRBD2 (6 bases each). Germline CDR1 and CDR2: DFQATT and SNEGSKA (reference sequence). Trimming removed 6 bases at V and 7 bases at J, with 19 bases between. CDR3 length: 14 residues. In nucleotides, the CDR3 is TGCAGTGCCCCTGACAGGAGGGGAAGGAATGAGCAGTTCTTC. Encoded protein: CSAPDRRGRNEQFF.

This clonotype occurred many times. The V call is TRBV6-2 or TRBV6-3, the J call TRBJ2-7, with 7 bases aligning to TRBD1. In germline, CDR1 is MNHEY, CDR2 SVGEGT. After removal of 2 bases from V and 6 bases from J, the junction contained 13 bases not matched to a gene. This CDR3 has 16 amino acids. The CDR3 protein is CASSYARDSHRVEQYV. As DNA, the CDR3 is TGTGCCAGCAGTTACGCTCGGGACAGTCACCGGGTCGAGCAGTACGTC.

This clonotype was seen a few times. CDR3 amino acids: CASSSGEGRLFLYGYTF. CDR3 sequence (DNA): TGCGCCAGCAGCTCGGGGGAGGGCCGTCTCTTCCTCTATGGCTACACCTTC. The chain is built from TRBV5-1 and TRBJ1-2, with D maybe TRBD1 (5 bases). The length of the CDR3 is 17 residues. Germline-derived CDR1 and CDR2 are SGHRS and YFSETQ. Trimming stripped 3 bases from V and 4 bases from J, with 22 bases between.